This T cell receptor beta chain was sequenced during a study of breast tumors, draining lymph nodes, adjacent tissues. This CDR3 has 14 amino acids. Germline loops: CDR1 SGHDT, CDR2 YYEEEE. Trimming removed 0 bases at V and 5 bases at J, with 9 bases between. TCRdb re-called the multiplex PCR reads with MiXCR, one entry per CDR3 protein. Of tens of thousands of distinct CDR3 sequences listed, under 25% are singletons. Study-level results: The lymph node origin of tumor T cells was framed as consistent with a hypothesis, not demonstrated. Compared with lymph nodes, tumors were less diverse; compared with nontumor tissue, more. Data fit most tumor T cells coming from lymph node, expanding in tumor.

This clonotype was detected ten times or more. The antigen remains undetermined. Sequenced material: breast tumor tissue. The rearrangement joins TRBV5-6 to TRBJ1-5; no clear D. This receptor was taken from a female donor with breast cancer. Some clones in this sample may be carry-over from other donors' samples. Here the CDR3 reads CASSLGRTYQPQHF. The CDR3 DNA sequence: TGTGCCAGCAGCTTGGGACGGACCTATCAGCCCCAGCATTTT.